This T cell receptor beta chain was sequenced in a study of T cell repertoires in cytomegalovirus infection. Whole-study findings and limits: What dominated the ex vivo response were HLA-C-restricted CMV-specific TCR beta clonotypes.

MiXCR, applied by TCRdb to the reads, yields one record per CDR3 protein. The sample yields roughly 180,000 distinct CDR3 sequences, roughly 27% seen once. The ends were cut back, 2 bases at V and 2 bases at J, with 9 bases in the middle. This CDR3 has 14 amino acids. Germline CDR1 is SGHTA and CDR2 is FQGNSA. Many counts were recorded for this clonotype. What it binds is not known. The sample consisted of PBMCs. The origin of this receptor is a human donor in good health (CMV status not recorded). Some clones in this sample may be carry-over from other donors' samples. The rearrangement uses TRBV7-2 and TRBJ2-5; perhaps TRBD1 as D (6 bases). The CDR3 region is CASSLIGQQETQYF. In nucleotides, the CDR3 is TGTGCCAGCAGCTTAATTGGACAGCAAGAGACCCAGTACTTC.